One and the same sample provided the 27 T cell receptor beta chains below, sequenced in a study of T cells in Graves' hyperthyroidism and ophthalmopathy. RNA transcripts yielded amplified TCR beta CDR3 regions. When the TCR CDR3 underwent first-round RT-PCR, the HTBI primer set was used. One entry per CDR3 protein results from TCRdb running MiXCR on the multiplex PCR reads. The sample holds roughly 500,000 distinct CDR3 sequences, around 22% seen once. Sequences were obtained from blood. These receptor sequences come from a young woman with Graves' ophthalmopathy.

This clonotype was observed a few times. The chain combines TRBV24-1 with TRBJ2-2; no clear D gene. The CDR3 totals 13 residues. V was pared by 4 bases and J by 2 bases, with 4 bases between. Germline V lookup: CDR1 KGHDR, CDR2 SFDVKD. The CDR3 reads CATSDPNTGELFF. CDR3 bases: TGTGCCACCAGTGACCCTAACACCGGGGAGCTGTTTTTT.

Remarks on this clonotype: The final CDR3 position lacks the conserved phenylalanine or tryptophan, pointing to a likely read error. The rearrangement joins TRBV5-8 to TRBJ1-1; possibly TRBD1 for D (6 bases). This CDR3 comprises 13 residues. Trimming removed 6 bases at V and 4 bases at J, with 13 bases between. Per the germline V gene, CDR1 is SGHTS and CDR2 is YDEGEE. CDR3 sequence reads: CASTSQGSTEAFY. CDR3 nucleotide sequence: TGTGCCAGCACCTCGCAGGGGAGCACTGAAGCTTTCTAT.

This clonotype was counted many times. The J gene is TRBJ1-5, the V gene TRBV6-1; TRBD1 is a possible D gene (6 bases). The CDR3 consists of 13 residues. Per germline, CDR1 MNHNS and CDR2 SASEGT. V was pared by 8 bases and J by 5 bases, with 13 bases between. The CDR3 region has the DNA TGTGCCAGCTGTGGGACAACCTATCAGCCCCAGCATTTT. As protein: CASCGTTYQPQHF.

V and J are TRBV12-3 or TRBV12-4 and TRBJ1-5; D is ambiguous. The CDR3 spans 13 residues. The V end lost 6 bases, the J end lost 3 bases, and 9 bases lay between the germline ends. CDR3 protein: CASRVSHNQPQHF. The CDR3 DNA reads as TGTGCCAGCAGGGTCTCACACAATCAGCCCCAGCATTTT.

Ten or more counts support this clonotype. The rearrangement uses TRBV27 and TRBJ1-1; D ambiguous. CDR3 length: 14 residues. Trimming shortened V by 3 bases and J by 4 bases, and 12 bases separated the two germline ends. Per the germline V gene, CDR1 is MNHEY and CDR2 is SMNVEV (reference sequence). The CDR3 region is CASSLNRWTTEAFF. The CDR3 DNA sequence: TGTGCCAGCAGTTTGAATAGGTGGACCACTGAAGCTTTCTTT.

This clonotype has more than one count but fewer than ten. This rearrangement joins TRBV4-2 to TRBJ1-5, with 9 bases lining up with TRBD1. Looked up from germline, CDR1 is LGHNA and CDR2 is YNFKEQ. This CDR3 is 16 amino acids long. V lost 4 bases and J lost 1; bases outside the gene matches: 5. This CDR3 reads CASSRGDRASNQPQHF. Written as DNA, the CDR3 is TGTGCCAGCAGCCGCGGGGACAGGGCAAGCAATCAGCCCCAGCATTTT.

The chain uses TRBV6-1 and TRBJ2-7; no clear D gene. Trimming took 10 bases from V and 5 from J, leaving 15 bases between them. The CDR3 contains 12 residues. Germline CDR1 and CDR2: MNHNS and SASEGT. CDR3 sequence: CATRKSAHEQYF. In DNA, the CDR3 is TGTGCCACCAGGAAATCGGCCCACGAGCAGTACTTC.

The chain combines TRBV20-1 with TRBJ1-5; D gene uncertain. Trimming left V 5 bases short and J 3 bases short, with 17 bases between. This CDR3 region has 15 residues. Germline V gene data show CDR1 as DFQATT and CDR2 as SNEGSKA (reference sequence). CDR3 coding DNA: TGCAGTGCTCCACTCCGGGGTTCCCCCAATCAGCCCCAGCATTTT. Its protein product is CSAPLRGSPNQPQHF.

This clonotype was seen ten or more times. The V gene is TRBV5-1, the J gene TRBJ1-1; TRBD1 matches at 8 bases. Germline assignment: CDR1 SGHRS and CDR2 YFSETQ. The CDR3 loop spans 15 amino acids. The trim removed 2 bases at V and 1 base at J, leaving 4 bases unmatched. CDR3 DNA: TGCGCCAGCAGCTTTTCCGGGACAGGGAACACTGAAGCTTTCTTT. It specifies CASSFSGTGNTEAFF. Based on the CDR3 plus reference TRBV5-1 and TRBJ1-1, the full variable domain is KAGVTQTPRYLIKTRGQQVTLSCSPISGHRSVSWYQQTPGQGLQFLFEYFSETQRNKGNFPGRFSGRQFSNSRSEMNVSTLELGDSALYLCASSFSGTGNTEAFFGQGTRLTVV.

This clonotype was seen more than once but under ten times. The rearrangement links TRBV12-3 or TRBV12-4 to TRBJ2-5, with TRBD1 matching over 7 bases. The trim removed 4 bases at V and 6 bases at J, leaving 5 bases unmatched. This CDR3 spans 13 amino acids. CDR3 DNA sequence: TGTGCCAGCAGTTCAGACAGGGTTCAGACCCAGTACTTC. Protein: CASSSDRVQTQYF.

In this sample, this clonotype turned up many times. J is TRBJ1-6 and V is TRBV6-5; the D is unclear. CDR1 is MNHEY and CDR2 is SVGAGI in the germline V gene. V lost 4 bases, J lost 15 bases, and 19 bases lay in between. The CDR3 runs 14 residues. CDR3 in amino acids: CASSSERPSSLLHF. In DNA, the CDR3 is TGTGCCAGCAGTTCAGAACGACCGTCTAGTCTCCTCCACTTT.

This clonotype was recorded at least ten times. The chain couples TRBV5-1 to TRBJ1-2, with 7 bases lining up with TRBD1. This CDR3 contains 15 residues. V lost 1 base to trimming and J lost 1 base; unmatched junction nucleotides: 4. The germline gives CDR1 SGHRS, CDR2 YFSETQ. The CDR3 sequence is CASSLLGQLNYGYTF. CDR3 in DNA: TGCGCCAGCAGCTTGTTGGGACAGCTTAACTATGGCTACACCTTC.

The chain has TRBV7-2 and TRBJ2-4; a possible D gene is TRBD2 (5 bases). CDR3 size: 14 residues. V gave up 3 bases and J gave up 5 bases, with 11 bases separating them. The germline V gene has CDR1 SGHTA and CDR2 FQGNSA. The CDR3 loop reads CASSFRRSENIQYF. CDR3 coding DNA: TGTGCCAGCAGCTTCCGGAGGAGCGAAAACATTCAGTACTTC.

V and J are TRBV12-5 and TRBJ1-1, with D possibly TRBD1 on 6 matching bases. The germline V and J ends were trimmed by 1 base and 3 bases, with 12 bases remaining between them. CDR3 length equals 15 residues. Per germline, CDR1 LGHNT and CDR2 FRNRAP. CDR3 loop: CASGLGQGYDTEAFF. In DNA form, the CDR3 reads TGTGCTAGTGGTTTGGGTCAGGGGTATGACACTGAAGCTTTCTTT. The variable domain in full, completed from reference TRBV12-5 and TRBJ1-1, reads DARVTQTPRHKVTEMGQEVTMRCQPILGHNTVFWYRQTMMQGLELLAYFRNRAPLDDSGMPKDRFSAEMPDATLATLKIQPSEPRDSAVYFCASGLGQGYDTEAFFGQGTRLTVV.

The chain uses TRBV6-1 and TRBJ1-1; D ambiguous. Germline V gives CDR1 MNHNS, CDR2 SASEGT. There are 18 residues in the CDR3. V shed 2 bases and J shed 0 bases, with 19 bases lying between them. CDR3 sequence (DNA): TGTGCCAGCAGTGAACCGTTCGGGCAGAGTACTATGAACACTGAAGCTTTCTTT. Translated: CASSEPFGQSTMNTEAFF.

This clonotype showed up just a few times. The rearrangement links TRBV5-1 to TRBJ1-3; TRBD1 is a possible D gene (5 bases). Trimming took 1 base from V and 1 from J, leaving 6 bases between them. The germline V gene has CDR1 SGHRS and CDR2 YFSETQ. There are 14 residues in the CDR3. In DNA form, the CDR3 reads TGCGCCAGCAGCTTGAAGGGGTCTGGAAACACCATATATTTT. Protein: CASSLKGSGNTIYF.

This sequence joins TRBV6-4 and TRBJ2-2; weak D call: TRBD1 (6 bases). V shed 0 bases and J shed 0 bases, with 8 bases lying between them. The CDR3 has 16 residues. The germline V gene has CDR1 MRHNA and CDR2 SNTAGT. The CDR3 here is CASSDSPGANTGELFF. As DNA, the CDR3 is TGTGCCAGCAGTGACTCTCCAGGGGCGAACACCGGGGAGCTGTTTTTT.

This clonotype was counted at least ten times. The chain uses TRBV4-2 and TRBJ2-5; tentatively, D is TRBD2 (5 bases). Looked up from germline, CDR1 is LGHNA and CDR2 is YNFKEQ. V lost 0 bases, J lost 5 bases, and 16 bases lay in between. This CDR3 comprises 16 residues. CDR3 bases: TGTGCCAGCAGCCAAGAGGGCGGGTTAGCGATCGAGACCCAGTACTTC. It encodes CASSQEGGLAIETQYF.

This clonotype has ten or more counts. The rearrangement links TRBV12-3 or TRBV12-4 to TRBJ1-1; D is ambiguous. The CDR3 has 13 residues. Between the trimmed V and J ends, which lost 1 base and 4 bases, there was a span of 7 bases. CDR3 in amino acids: CASSLGSGTEAFF. CDR3 nucleotides: TGTGCCAGCAGTTTAGGCAGTGGCACTGAAGCTTTCTTT.

This clonotype was seen many times. J is TRBJ1-1 and V is TRBV30; D is unresolved. CDR1 is GTSNPN, CDR2 SVGIG, per germline (reference sequence). CDR3 length equals 13 residues. The V and J ends lost 0 bases and 1 base respectively, with 6 bases between them. The DNA for the CDR3 is TGTGCCTGGAGTGTACGCCAGAACACTGAAGCTTTCTTT. Translation gives CAWSVRQNTEAFF.

Many counts were recorded for this clonotype. CDR3 nucleotide sequence: TGTGCCAGCAGTACCTTGGGGGACGAGCAGTACTTC. Translating gives CASSTLGDEQYF. The genes are TRBV27 and TRBJ2-7; D possibly uses TRBD1 or TRBD2 (5 bases each). V lost 5 bases and J lost 5, with 10 bases in between. This CDR3 has 12 residues. The V gene's germline CDR1 is MNHEY and CDR2 SMNVEV (reference sequence).

The J gene is TRBJ1-1, the V gene TRBV19, with 8 bases aligning to TRBD1. Germline CDR1 is LNHDA and CDR2 is SQIVND (reference sequence). V gave up 4 bases and J gave up 6 bases; unmatched junction bases: 10. The CDR3 has 15 residues. The CDR3 sequence is CASSRTHRGDAEAFF. The CDR3 DNA reads as TGTGCCAGTAGTAGGACGCACAGGGGGGATGCTGAAGCTTTCTTT.

This clonotype was counted at least ten times. This chain joins TRBV12-3 or TRBV12-4 and TRBJ2-7, with 7 bases lining up with TRBD1. The CDR3 covers 14 residues. V shed 2 bases, J shed 2 bases, and the junction held 3 bases outside the gene matches. CDR3 nucleotide sequence: TGTGCCAGCAGTTTACAGACAGGGACCTACGAGCAGTACTTC. Protein product: CASSLQTGTYEQYF.

This clonotype was observed at least ten times. The chain has TRBV28 and TRBJ2-7; D gene ambiguous. V was cut by 5 bases and J by 3 bases, with 11 bases left in between. Germline V CDR1 and CDR2: MDHEN, SYDVKM. The CDR3 has 13 amino acids. This chain's CDR3 is CASSPFFIYEQYF. CDR3 in DNA: TGTGCCAGCAGTCCCTTTTTTATCTACGAGCAGTACTTC.

This clonotype was picked up many times. This sequence joins TRBV27 and TRBJ2-5; D is possibly TRBD1 (7 bases). Germline V CDR1 and CDR2: MNHEY, SMNVEV (reference sequence). The CDR3 consists of 15 residues. V lost 4 bases to trimming and J lost 2 bases, with 14 bases between them. The CDR3: CASSSEGASQETQYF. CDR3 DNA: TGTGCCAGCAGTTCGGAGGGGGCAAGTCAAGAGACCCAGTACTTC.

This clonotype has ten or more counts. The chain carries TRBV20-1 and TRBJ1-4, with unresolved D. The V gene's germline CDR1 is DFQATT and CDR2 SNEGSKA (reference sequence). The V end lost 7 bases, the J end lost 8 bases, and 11 bases lay between the germline ends. The CDR3 consists of 11 residues. The CDR3 spells CSVPSAEKLFF. The CDR3 DNA is TGCAGTGTCCCCAGTGCGGAAAAACTGTTTTTT.

This clonotype was recorded at least ten times. The chain links TRBV6-5 to TRBJ1-2; the match to TRBD1 covers 11 bases. The trim removed 4 bases at V and 4 bases at J, leaving 5 bases unmatched. There are 15 residues in the CDR3. CDR1 and CDR2 (germline): MNHEY, SVGAGI. The DNA of the CDR3 is TGTGCCAGCAGTTCCGGACAGGGGGCGCGCTATGGCTACACCTTC. This translates into CASSSGQGARYGYTF.